A selection of T cell receptor beta chains follows, all from one sample in a study of neurological immune-mediated disorders. TCRdb reanalysed the 5' RACE reads using MiXCR and keeps one entry per CDR3 protein. The repertoire includes roughly 89,000 distinct CDR3 sequences, 2% to 3% of them detected once, and 0.95% to 1.3% sits in the top ten. Sequenced sample: PBMCs. The receptors stem from a woman under 40 with multiple sclerosis. Both conserved end residues are part of each CDR3. The D gene is left open where the match is weak. Each size is once, few, many, or a class for an expanded clone.

v_call: TRBV6-5; d_call: NA; j_call: TRBJ2-7; cdr3_length: 13; clone_size: many; cdr3_aa: CASGRDSSYEQYF; cdr3_nt: TGTGCCAGCGGGCGGGACTCCTCCTACGAGCAGTACTTC
v_call: TRBV7-2; d_call: NA; j_call: TRBJ2-2; cdr3_length: 12; clone_size: few; cdr3_aa: CASSSQLGELFF; cdr3_nt: TGTGCCAGCAGCTCTCAACTCGGGGAGCTGTTTTTT
v_call: TRBV20-1; d_call: TRBD2; j_call: TRBJ2-5; cdr3_length: 12; clone_size: many; cdr3_aa: CSAFDWGGTQYF; cdr3_nt: TGCAGTGCTTTCGACTGGGGGGGGACCCAGTACTTC
v_call: TRBV3-1; d_call: NA; j_call: TRBJ2-7; cdr3_length: 15; clone_size: many; cdr3_aa: CASSLGWRDSYEQYF; cdr3_nt: TGTGCCAGCAGCCTGGGGTGGCGGGACTCCTACGAGCAGTACTTC
v_call: TRBV5-1; d_call: NA; j_call: TRBJ2-3; cdr3_length: 12; clone_size: many; cdr3_aa: CASREWTDTQYF; cdr3_nt: TGCGCCAGCAGGGAGTGGACAGATACGCAGTATTTT
v_call: TRBV27; d_call: TRBD1; j_call: TRBJ1-5; cdr3_length: 14; clone_size: few; cdr3_aa: CASKLTGGGQPQHF; cdr3_nt: TGTGCCAGCAAACTTACAGGGGGCGGTCAGCCCCAGCATTTT
v_call: TRBV18; d_call: TRBD1; j_call: TRBJ2-7; cdr3_length: 15; clone_size: many; cdr3_aa: CASSPGTGGTYEQYF; cdr3_nt: TGTGCCAGCTCACCAGGGACAGGGGGAACCTACGAGCAGTACTTC
v_call: TRBV24-1; d_call: NA; j_call: TRBJ2-3; cdr3_length: 14; clone_size: many; cdr3_aa: CATNRTERVDTQYF; cdr3_nt: TGTGCCACCAATCGGACAGAACGGGTCGATACGCAGTATTTT
v_call: TRBV28; d_call: NA; j_call: TRBJ2-7; cdr3_length: 13; clone_size: many; cdr3_aa: CASSTNKNYEQYF; cdr3_nt: TGTGCCAGCAGTACCAACAAGAACTACGAGCAGTACTTC
v_call: TRBV14; d_call: NA; j_call: TRBJ2-7; cdr3_length: 14; clone_size: many; cdr3_aa: CASSQGRGAYEQYF; cdr3_nt: TGTGCCAGCAGCCAGGGCAGGGGCGCCTACGAGCAGTACTTC
v_call: TRBV24-1; d_call: NA; j_call: TRBJ2-1; cdr3_length: 15; clone_size: many; cdr3_aa: CATSEGRMDYNEQFF; cdr3_nt: TGTGCCACCAGTGAGGGTCGGATGGACTACAATGAGCAGTTCTTC
v_call: TRBV12-3/TRBV12-4; d_call: NA; j_call: TRBJ1-2; cdr3_length: 12; clone_size: many; cdr3_aa: CASRGGDYGYTF; cdr3_nt: TGTGCCAGCCGCGGGGGAGACTATGGCTACACCTTC
v_call: TRBV7-9; d_call: TRBD2; j_call: TRBJ2-1; cdr3_length: 14; clone_size: many; cdr3_aa: CASSARLAGNEQFF; cdr3_nt: TGTGCCAGCAGCGCCAGACTAGCAGGGAATGAGCAGTTCTTC
v_call: TRBV6-2/TRBV6-3; d_call: NA; j_call: TRBJ2-3; cdr3_length: 14; clone_size: many; cdr3_aa: CASSSDGNTDTQYF; cdr3_nt: TGTGCCAGCAGCTCGGACGGGAACACAGATACGCAGTATTTT
v_call: TRBV20-1; d_call: TRBD2; j_call: TRBJ2-7; cdr3_length: 14; clone_size: many; cdr3_aa: CSARGTSGAREQYF; cdr3_nt: TGCAGTGCTAGAGGCACTAGCGGGGCCCGCGAGCAGTACTTC
v_call: TRBV20-1; d_call: TRBD1; j_call: TRBJ1-5; cdr3_length: 15; clone_size: many; cdr3_aa: CSARDHGQGNQPQHF; cdr3_nt: TGCAGTGCTAGAGATCATGGACAGGGGAATCAGCCCCAGCATTTT
v_call: TRBV5-1; d_call: NA; j_call: TRBJ2-1; cdr3_length: 13; clone_size: many; cdr3_aa: CASSFGPGDEQFF; cdr3_nt: TGCGCCAGCAGCTTCGGTCCGGGGGATGAGCAGTTCTTC
v_call: TRBV29-1; d_call: NA; j_call: TRBJ1-1; cdr3_length: 12; clone_size: many; cdr3_aa: CSVSAYNTEAFF; cdr3_nt: TGCAGCGTTTCTGCGTACAACACTGAAGCTTTCTTT
v_call: TRBV29-1; d_call: TRBD2; j_call: TRBJ2-2; cdr3_length: 16; clone_size: many; cdr3_aa: CSIETSGSGNTGELFF; cdr3_nt: TGCAGCATAGAGACTAGCGGGAGCGGGAACACCGGGGAGCTGTTTTTT
v_call: TRBV6-5; d_call: TRBD2; j_call: TRBJ2-7; cdr3_length: 16; clone_size: many; cdr3_aa: CASTRREGRGIYEQYF; cdr3_nt: TGTGCCAGCACTCGGCGGGAGGGCCGAGGCATCTACGAGCAGTACTTC
v_call: TRBV12-3/TRBV12-4; d_call: NA; j_call: TRBJ2-2; cdr3_length: 15; clone_size: many; cdr3_aa: CASREQGTNTGELFF; cdr3_nt: TGTGCCAGCAGGGAACAGGGTACGAACACCGGGGAGCTGTTTTTT
v_call: TRBV9; d_call: TRBD2; j_call: TRBJ2-3; cdr3_length: 16; clone_size: many; cdr3_aa: CASSTTTSAPTDTQYF; cdr3_nt: TGTGCCAGCAGCACCACGACTAGCGCACCCACAGATACGCAGTATTTT
v_call: TRBV6-2/TRBV6-3; d_call: TRBD1; j_call: TRBJ2-7; cdr3_length: 20; clone_size: many; cdr3_aa: CASSYHTYLANRGQTYEQYF; cdr3_nt: TGTGCCAGCAGTTACCATACTTACCTGGCGAACAGGGGACAAACCTACGAGCAGTACTTC
v_call: TRBV7-8; d_call: TRBD2; j_call: TRBJ2-5; cdr3_length: 15; clone_size: many; cdr3_aa: CASSSRRGEGETQYF; cdr3_nt: TGTGCCAGCAGCTCAAGGCGAGGGGAGGGAGAGACCCAGTACTTC
v_call: TRBV7-9; d_call: NA; j_call: TRBJ1-1; cdr3_length: 12; clone_size: many; cdr3_aa: CASRTPGTEAFF; cdr3_nt: TGTGCCAGCAGAACCCCCGGGACTGAAGCTTTCTTT
v_call: TRBV12-3/TRBV12-4; d_call: NA; j_call: TRBJ2-7; cdr3_length: 13; clone_size: many; cdr3_aa: CASSATATYEQYF; cdr3_nt: TGTGCCAGCAGTGCGACAGCCACCTACGAGCAGTACTTC
v_call: TRBV21-1; d_call: NA; j_call: TRBJ2-7; cdr3_length: 14; clone_size: many; cdr3_aa: CARVPGQGLYEQYF; cdr3_nt: TGTGCCAGGGTTCCGGGACAGGGTCTCTACGAGCAGTACTTC